The clone carrying this TCR beta chain was recorded many times. The antigen is unknown. A unique molecular identifier was attached to every TCR cDNA molecule. Using its own MiXCR run on the 5' RACE reads, TCRdb lists one record per CDR3 protein. Of more than 35,000 distinct CDR3 sequences in the sample, roughly 4.9% were seen once. Time point in this sample: sample taken at primary tumor resection. In each case, whole RNA from tumor, nontumor lung or frozen PBMC was sequenced unsorted. The CDR3 is 16 amino acids. Trimming cost V 10 bases and J 5 bases, with 21 bases left between them. Germline V gene lookup returns CDR1 ENHRY and CDR2 SYGVKD. The sample comes from a study of spatial heterogeneity in lung cancer. Study-level points and caveats: Circulating ubiquitous expanded tumor TCRs were observed more frequently at resection than at follow-up.

This receptor was identified in a female donor with early-stage non-small cell lung cancer. This chain links TRBV10-3 with TRBJ1-6, with TRBD1 as a possible D gene (6 bases). The sequenced sample was PBMCs, obtained at surgery. CDR3: CASSVVQGVDNSPLHF. The DNA for the CDR3 is TGTGCCAGTTCCGTGGTACAGGGTGTGGATAATTCACCCCTCCACTTT.